These 20 T cell receptor beta chains came from one sample sequenced in a study of a mutant IDH1 vaccine in newly diagnosed glioma. These TCRs' antigens remain unknown. Libraries were prepared by immunoSEQ multiplex PCR; TCRdb keeps only in-frame clonotypes and omits some of them. The table has 34,000 or so clones, approximately 77% seen once; the top ten hold roughly 14%. This sample's time point: week 35, safety follow-up. One vaccine dose held 300 ug of mutant IDH1 20-mer peptide and came with topical imiquimod. This specimen consisted of PBMCs, obtained from a glioma patient whose treatment included an IDH1 peptide vaccine. The receptors come from a man aged 30-40 years with glioma.

This clone was observed a few times. V is TRBV30 and J is TRBJ1-1; no definite D call. Germline V gene data show CDR1 as GTSNPN and CDR2 as SVGIG (reference sequence). This CDR3 is 12 amino acids long. Trimming removed 0 bases from V and 2 bases from J, with 4 bases in between. CDR3 sequence (DNA): TGTGCCTGGAGTGTTTCAAACACTGAAGCTTTCTTT. Protein: CAWSVSNTEAFF.

By sample share, this clone is large. This sequence joins TRBV6-5 and TRBJ2-3; 9 nucleotides match TRBD2. Germline CDR1 is MNHEY and CDR2 is SVGAGI. The CDR3 is made up of 16 amino acids. The junction had 8 bases not matched to a gene; V was cut back by 4 bases and J by 3 bases. CDR3: CASSWGNSGGTDTQYF. CDR3 coding DNA: TGTGCCAGCAGTTGGGGGAATAGCGGGGGAACAGATACGCAGTATTTT.

The V call is TRBV29-1, the J call TRBJ1-4; perhaps TRBD1 as D (5 bases). Trimming took 0 bases from V and 8 from J, leaving 13 bases between them. The CDR3 has 14 residues. Germline CDR1 is SQVTM and CDR2 is ANQGSEA. CDR3 amino acids: CSVEEGREGEKLFF. The CDR3 DNA reads as TGCAGCGTTGAAGAGGGCAGGGAAGGAGAAAAACTGTTTTTT.

The chain recombines TRBV19 with TRBJ1-1; perhaps TRBD1 as D (6 bases). Germline values: CDR1 LNHDA, CDR2 SQIVND (reference sequence). V dropped 5 bases and J dropped 0 bases, with 10 bases sitting between them. The CDR3 has 14 residues. The CDR3 reads CASSQGFMNTEAFF. CDR3 nucleotide sequence: TGTGCCAGTAGTCAGGGGTTCATGAACACTGAAGCTTTCTTT.

The CDR3 here is CASSDRLAGVEQYF. As DNA, the CDR3 is TGTGCCAGCAGTGACCGGCTAGCGGGAGTTGAGCAGTACTTC. The rearrangement links TRBV2 to TRBJ2-7; 10 bases map to TRBD2. This CDR3 region has 14 residues. Germline-derived CDR1 and CDR2 are SNHLY and FYNNEI. The trim removed 3 bases at V and 7 bases at J, leaving 6 bases unmatched.

The chain is built from TRBV6-6 and TRBJ2-6; 8 positions match TRBD1. After removal of 6 bases from V and 4 bases from J, the junction contained 8 bases not matched to a gene. The CDR3 is 16 residues long. Germline CDR1 and CDR2: MNHNY and SVGAGI (reference sequence). This CDR3 is CASSEHRGYGANVLTF. The CDR3 nucleotides are TGTGCCAGCAGCGAACACAGGGGGTACGGGGCCAACGTCCTGACTTTC.

The genes are TRBV5-8 and TRBJ2-7, with D perhaps matching TRBD1 (6 bases). This CDR3 region has 15 residues. V shed 2 bases and J shed 3 bases, with 15 bases lying between them. CDR1 is SGHTS, CDR2 YDEGEE, per germline. The CDR3 spells CASSFGLTRGYEQYF. In DNA form, the CDR3 reads TGTGCCAGCAGCTTCGGATTAACCAGGGGCTACGAGCAGTACTTC.

This clone occurred a few times. The CDR3 loop is CASGGRYSNQPQHF. Here the CDR3 DNA reads TGTGCCAGCGGGGGCAGGTATAGCAATCAGCCCCAGCATTTT. The chain has TRBV6-1 and TRBJ1-5; TRBD1 is a possible D gene (6 bases). CDR3 length equals 14 residues. Trimming took 8 bases from V and 0 from J, leaving 11 bases between them. CDR1 MNHNS and CDR2 SASEGT come from the germline V gene.

The chain joins TRBV5-1 to TRBJ1-2, with TRBD1 matching over 10 bases. This CDR3 spans 16 amino acids. CDR1 is SGHRS, CDR2 YFSETQ, per germline. V trimming: 3 bases; J trimming: 7 bases; junction bases outside the gene matches: 12. The CDR3 reads CASSSTGTGAGGGYTF. CDR3 in DNA: TGCGCCAGCAGCTCGACCGGGACAGGGGCCGGGGGTGGCTACACCTTC.

This clone was seen a few times. J is TRBJ1-4 and V is TRBV18; D is possibly TRBD1 (5 bases). Trimming took 3 bases from V and 0 from J, leaving 8 bases between them. Germline values: CDR1 KGHSH, CDR2 LQKENI. The CDR3 runs to 15 residues. The CDR3 nucleotides read TGTGCCAGCTCACCCGGACAATCAACTAATGAAAAACTGTTTTTT. Translated: CASSPGQSTNEKLFF.

The CDR3 DNA is TGCGCCAGCCGGGGACGCTACGGGGAGCAGTACTTC. Encoded protein: CASRGRYGEQYF. This chain links TRBV5-1 with TRBJ2-7; D tentatively reads TRBD1 or TRBD2 (5 bases each). This CDR3 has 12 residues. Germline CDR1 SGHRS, CDR2 YFSETQ. The V end was cut by 7 bases, the J end by 7 bases, with 15 bases between.

In this sample, this clone turned up once. The chain joins TRBV29-1 to TRBJ2-1, with unresolved D. CDR3 length: 13 amino acids. The V end was cut by 7 bases, the J end by 0 bases, with 10 bases between. The V gene's germline CDR1 is SQVTM and CDR2 ANQGSEA. CDR3 residues: CSADSYSYNEQFF. The CDR3 region has the DNA TGCAGCGCCGACTCCTACTCCTACAATGAGCAGTTCTTC.

This chain joins TRBV5-4 and TRBJ2-3; the match to TRBD1 covers 10 bases. CDR3 length: 17 residues. From germline, CDR1 is SGHNT and CDR2 YYREEE (reference sequence). Trimming removed 2 bases from V and 1 base from J; junction bases left unmatched: 7. DNA for the CDR3: TGTGCCAGCAGCTTAATGACAGGGGGCGCCGGCACAGATACGCAGTATTTT. Encoded protein: CASSLMTGGAGTDTQYF.

The chain carries TRBV4-2 and TRBJ1-5, with D possibly being TRBD1 (6 bases). Germline V lookup: CDR1 LGHNA, CDR2 YNFKEQ. V was pared by 3 bases and J by 0 bases, with 9 bases between. This CDR3 region has 15 residues. The CDR3 nucleotides are TGTGCCAGCAGCCACCGACAGGATAGCAATCAGCCCCAGCATTTT. This codes for CASSHRQDSNQPQHF.

The chain couples TRBV5-1 to TRBJ2-5, with 10 bases aligning to TRBD2. Trimming at V came to 2 bases and at J to 5 bases, leaving 6 bases not matched to a gene. The CDR3 is 15 residues long. Germline values: CDR1 SGHRS, CDR2 YFSETQ. CDR3 loop: CASSLWTSGWETQYF. The CDR3 bases are TGCGCCAGCAGCTTATGGACTAGCGGATGGGAGACCCAGTACTTC.

The chain carries TRBV6-6 and TRBJ1-2; D is ambiguous. CDR1 and CDR2 (germline): MNHNY, SVGAGI (reference sequence). The CDR3 extends over 13 amino acids. The V gene lost 6 bases and the J gene lost 3 bases, with 11 bases spanning the gap. Here the CDR3 reads CASSPGRYYGYTF. The CDR3 DNA follows: TGTGCCAGCAGCCCGGGCCGGTACTATGGCTACACCTTC.

V usage is TRBV12-5 and J usage is TRBJ1-1, with D perhaps matching TRBD1 (5 bases). The CDR3 runs to 16 residues. Trimming took off 2 bases at V and 4 bases at J, with 17 bases between the two ends. Germline CDR1 LGHNT, CDR2 FRNRAP. Here the CDR3 DNA reads TGTGCTAGTGGTTTGTCCCGAGGGGAGAGATTCACTGAAGCTTTCTTT. It encodes CASGLSRGERFTEAFF.

The chain carries TRBV19 and TRBJ1-2; D perhaps matches TRBD1 (5 bases). V shed 6 bases and J shed 4 bases, with 21 bases lying between them. The CDR3 loop spans 16 amino acids. CDR1 is LNHDA, CDR2 SQIVND, per germline (reference sequence). This CDR3 reads CASSGGRPRVGYGYTF. The CDR3 bases are TGTGCCAGTAGCGGGGGACGGCCTAGGGTTGGCTATGGCTACACCTTC.

The chain carries TRBV30 and TRBJ2-1, with 13 bases fitting TRBD2. In germline, CDR1 is GTSNPN, CDR2 SVGIG (reference sequence). Trimming took 1 base from V and 3 from J; bases not matched to a gene: 6. CDR3 length: 17 residues. The CDR3 spells CAWSAARTSGSYNEQFF. The CDR3 DNA sequence: TGTGCCTGGAGTGCCGCACGGACTAGCGGGAGCTACAATGAGCAGTTCTTC.

The rearrangement links TRBV5-1 to TRBJ2-1, with D maybe TRBD2 (6 bases). Trimming pared 4 bases from V and 8 bases from J, leaving 16 bases between. The length of the CDR3 is 14 residues. Per germline, CDR1 SGHRS and CDR2 YFSETQ. The CDR3 here is CASSLREIQDEQFF. The CDR3 DNA is TGCGCCAGCAGCCTCCGGGAGATCCAAGATGAGCAGTTCTTC.